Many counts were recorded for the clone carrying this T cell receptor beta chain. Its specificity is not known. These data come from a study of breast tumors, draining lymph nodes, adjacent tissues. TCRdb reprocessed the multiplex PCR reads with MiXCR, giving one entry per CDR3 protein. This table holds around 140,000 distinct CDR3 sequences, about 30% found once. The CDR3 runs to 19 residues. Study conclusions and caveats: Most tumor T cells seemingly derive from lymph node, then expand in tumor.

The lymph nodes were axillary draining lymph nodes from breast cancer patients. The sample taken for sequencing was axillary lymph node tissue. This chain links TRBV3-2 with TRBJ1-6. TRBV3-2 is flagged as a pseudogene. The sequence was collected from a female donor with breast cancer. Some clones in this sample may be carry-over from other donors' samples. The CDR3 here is CASSPSVLSPNSYNSPLHF. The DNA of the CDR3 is TGTGCCAGCAGCCCTTCGGTTCTAAGCCCAAACTCCTATAATTCACCCCTCCACTTT.